This TCR beta chain is drawn from a study of CD8 T cells in ankylosing spondylitis. Study results and caveats: Seemingly characteristic of ankylosing spondylitis blood was a TCR beta motif consisting of 7 or 8 highly homologous variants.

TCRdb called the 5' RACE reads again in MiXCR, with one record for every CDR3 protein. The table has some 800,000 distinct CDR3 sequences, around 11% seen once. Looked up from germline, CDR1 is SGHVS and CDR2 is FQNEAQ. V was pared by 6 bases and J by 7 bases, with 7 bases of the junction left unmatched. This CDR3 comprises 14 residues. This clonotype was detected only a few times. Its target is unknown. Material: blood, either unsorted or a sorted T cell fraction (not recorded which). V is TRBV7-8 and J is TRBJ2-3; 10 positions agree with TRBD2. The origin of this receptor is a male donor with ankylosing spondylitis. In DNA, the CDR3 is TGTGCCAGCAGATGGACTAGCGGAGGTCATACGCAGTATTTT. Its translation: CASRWTSGGHTQYF.